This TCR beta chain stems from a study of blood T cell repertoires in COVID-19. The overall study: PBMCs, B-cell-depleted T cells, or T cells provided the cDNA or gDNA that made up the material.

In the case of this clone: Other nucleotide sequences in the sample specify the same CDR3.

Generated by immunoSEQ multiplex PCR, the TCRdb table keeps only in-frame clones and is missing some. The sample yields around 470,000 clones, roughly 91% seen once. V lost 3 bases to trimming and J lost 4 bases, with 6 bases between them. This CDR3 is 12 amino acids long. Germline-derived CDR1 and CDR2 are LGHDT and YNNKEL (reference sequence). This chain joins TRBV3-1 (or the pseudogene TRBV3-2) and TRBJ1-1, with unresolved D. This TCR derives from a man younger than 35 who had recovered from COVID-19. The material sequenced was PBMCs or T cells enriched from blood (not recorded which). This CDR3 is CASSQRSTEAFF. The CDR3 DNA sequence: TGTGCCAGCAGCCAGCGGAGCACTGAAGCTTTCTTT.